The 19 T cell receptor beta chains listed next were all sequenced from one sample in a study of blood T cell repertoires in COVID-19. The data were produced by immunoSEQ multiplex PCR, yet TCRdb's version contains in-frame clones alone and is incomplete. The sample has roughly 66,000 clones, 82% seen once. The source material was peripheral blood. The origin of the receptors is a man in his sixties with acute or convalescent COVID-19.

The chain's CDR3 is CASSQMYNEQFF. The CDR3 DNA reads as TGTGCCAGCAGCCAAATGTACAATGAGCAGTTCTTC. The chain joins TRBV7-2 to TRBJ2-1, with no clear D. Trimming took off 5 bases at V and 4 bases at J, with 6 bases between the two ends. The germline gives CDR1 SGHTA, CDR2 FQGNSA. This CDR3 comprises 12 residues.

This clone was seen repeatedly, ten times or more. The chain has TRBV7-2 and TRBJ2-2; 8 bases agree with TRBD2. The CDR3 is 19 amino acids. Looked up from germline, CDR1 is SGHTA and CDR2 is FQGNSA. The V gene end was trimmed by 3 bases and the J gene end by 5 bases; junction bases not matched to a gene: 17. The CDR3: CASSFLPPGGGRVTGELFF. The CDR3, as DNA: TGTGCCAGCAGCTTTTTGCCCCCGGGGGGGGGCCGTGTGACCGGGGAGCTGTTTTTT. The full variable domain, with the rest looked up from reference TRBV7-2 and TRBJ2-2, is GAGVSQSPSNKVTEKGKDVELRCDPISGHTALYWYRQSLGQGLEFLIYFQGNSAPDKSGLPSDRFSAERTGGSVSTLTIQRTQQEDSAVYLCASSFLPPGGGRVTGELFFGEGSRLTVL.

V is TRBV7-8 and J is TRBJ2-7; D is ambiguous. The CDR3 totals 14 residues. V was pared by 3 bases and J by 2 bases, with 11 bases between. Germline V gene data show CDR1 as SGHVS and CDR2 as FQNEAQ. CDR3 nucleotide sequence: TGTGCCAGCAGCTTGAGCAAGAAACCCTACGAGCAGTACTTC. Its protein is CASSLSKKPYEQYF. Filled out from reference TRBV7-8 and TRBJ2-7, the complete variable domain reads GAGVSQSPRYKVAKRGQDVALRCDPISGHVSLFWYQQALGQGPEFLTYFQNEAQLDKSGLPSDRFFAERPEGSVSTLKIQRTQQEDSAVYLCASSLSKKPYEQYFGPGTRLTVT.

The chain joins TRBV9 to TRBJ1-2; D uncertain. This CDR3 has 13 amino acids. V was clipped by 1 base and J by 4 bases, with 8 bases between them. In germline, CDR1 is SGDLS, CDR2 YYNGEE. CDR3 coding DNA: TGTGCCAGCAGCGTAACAGCCAGCTATGGCTACACCTTC. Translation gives CASSVTASYGYTF.

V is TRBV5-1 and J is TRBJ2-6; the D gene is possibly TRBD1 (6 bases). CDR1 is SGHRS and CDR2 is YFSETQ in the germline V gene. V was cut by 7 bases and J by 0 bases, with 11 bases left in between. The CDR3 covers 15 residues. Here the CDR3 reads CASALDSSGANVLTF. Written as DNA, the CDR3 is TGCGCCAGCGCCTTGGACAGCTCTGGGGCCAACGTCCTGACTTTC.

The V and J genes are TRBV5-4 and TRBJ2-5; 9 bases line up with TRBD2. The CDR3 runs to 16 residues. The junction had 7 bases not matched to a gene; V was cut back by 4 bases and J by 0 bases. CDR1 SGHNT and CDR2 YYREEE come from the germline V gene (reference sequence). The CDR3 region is CASSDASGTYQETQYF. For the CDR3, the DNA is TGTGCCAGCAGCGACGCTAGCGGGACGTACCAAGAGACCCAGTACTTC.

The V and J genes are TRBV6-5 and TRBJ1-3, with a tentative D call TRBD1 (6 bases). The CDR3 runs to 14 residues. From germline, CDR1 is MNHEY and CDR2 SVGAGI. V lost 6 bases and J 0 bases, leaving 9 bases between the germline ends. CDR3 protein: CASRKGGSGNTIYF. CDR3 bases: TGTGCCAGCAGGAAAGGGGGCTCTGGAAACACCATATATTTT.

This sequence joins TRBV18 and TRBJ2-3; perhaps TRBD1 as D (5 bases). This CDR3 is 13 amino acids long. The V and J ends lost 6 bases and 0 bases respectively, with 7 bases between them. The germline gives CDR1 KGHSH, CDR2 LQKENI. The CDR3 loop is CASSTASTDTQYF. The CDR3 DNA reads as TGTGCCAGCTCGACAGCTAGCACAGATACGCAGTATTTT.

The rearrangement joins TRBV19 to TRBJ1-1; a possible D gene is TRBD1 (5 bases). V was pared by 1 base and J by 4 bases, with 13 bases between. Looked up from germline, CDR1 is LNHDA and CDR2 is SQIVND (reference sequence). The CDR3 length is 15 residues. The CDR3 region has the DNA TGTGCCAGTAGTATAGTTGGGCAGGGCCCCACTGAAGCTTTCTTT. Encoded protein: CASSIVGQGPTEAFF.

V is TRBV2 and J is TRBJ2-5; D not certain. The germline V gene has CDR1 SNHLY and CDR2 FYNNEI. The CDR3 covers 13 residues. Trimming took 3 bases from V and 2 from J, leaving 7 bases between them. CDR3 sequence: CASSESVQETQYF. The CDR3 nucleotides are TGTGCCAGCAGTGAGTCAGTGCAAGAGACCCAGTACTTC.

CDR3 in amino acids: CSVRDRGSGETQYF. The CDR3 DNA reads TGCAGCGTAAGGGACAGGGGGTCGGGAGAGACCCAGTACTTC. V is TRBV29-1 and J is TRBJ2-5, with 11 bases matching TRBD1. The ends lost 6 bases at V and 4 bases at J; junction bases unmatched: 7. Germline V lookup: CDR1 SQVTM, CDR2 ANQGSEA. This CDR3 contains 14 residues.

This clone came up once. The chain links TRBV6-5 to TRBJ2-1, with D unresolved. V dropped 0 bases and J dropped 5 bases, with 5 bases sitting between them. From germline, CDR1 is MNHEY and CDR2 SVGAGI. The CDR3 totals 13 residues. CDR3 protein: CASSYSSDNEQFF. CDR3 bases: TGTGCCAGCAGTTACTCGTCTGACAATGAGCAGTTCTTC.

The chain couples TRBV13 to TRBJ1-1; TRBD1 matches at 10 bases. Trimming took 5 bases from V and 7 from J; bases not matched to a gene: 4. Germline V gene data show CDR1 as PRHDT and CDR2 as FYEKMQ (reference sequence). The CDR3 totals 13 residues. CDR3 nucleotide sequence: TGTGCCAGCAGCAGGGGACAGGGGAATGAAGCTTTCTTT. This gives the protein CASSRGQGNEAFF.

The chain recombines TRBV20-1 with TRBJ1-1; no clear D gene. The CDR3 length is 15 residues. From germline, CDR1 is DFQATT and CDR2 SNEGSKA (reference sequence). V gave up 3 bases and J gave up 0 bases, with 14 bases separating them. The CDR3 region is CSASHMGSLNTEAFF. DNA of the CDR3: TGCAGTGCTAGTCATATGGGGAGTCTGAACACTGAAGCTTTCTTT.

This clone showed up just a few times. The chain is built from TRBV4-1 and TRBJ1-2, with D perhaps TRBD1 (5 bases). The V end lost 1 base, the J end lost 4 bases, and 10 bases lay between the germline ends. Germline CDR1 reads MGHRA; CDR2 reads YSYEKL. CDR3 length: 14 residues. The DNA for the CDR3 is TGCGCCAGCAGCCAAGGGGGCCGCGGCTATGGCTACACCTTC. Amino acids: CASSQGGRGYGYTF.

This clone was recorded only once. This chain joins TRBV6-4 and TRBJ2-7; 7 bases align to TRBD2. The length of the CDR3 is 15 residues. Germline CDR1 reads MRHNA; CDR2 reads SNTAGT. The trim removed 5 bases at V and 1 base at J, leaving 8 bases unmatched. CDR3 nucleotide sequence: TGTGCCAGCAGTAAAAGCGGGGCCAAATCCTACGAGCAGTACGTC. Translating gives CASSKSGAKSYEQYV.

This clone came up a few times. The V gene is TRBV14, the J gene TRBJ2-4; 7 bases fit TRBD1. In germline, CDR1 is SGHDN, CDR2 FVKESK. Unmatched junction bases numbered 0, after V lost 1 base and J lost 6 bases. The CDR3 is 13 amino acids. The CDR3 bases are TGTGCCAGCAGCCAAGGACAGGGAAACATTCAGTACTTC. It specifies CASSQGQGNIQYF.

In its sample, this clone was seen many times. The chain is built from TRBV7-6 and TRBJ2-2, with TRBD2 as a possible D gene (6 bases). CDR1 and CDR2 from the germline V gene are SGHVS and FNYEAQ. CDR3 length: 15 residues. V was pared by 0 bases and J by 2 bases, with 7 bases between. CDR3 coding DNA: TGTGCCAGCAGCTTAGCGGGACTTAACACCGGGGAGCTGTTTTTT. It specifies CASSLAGLNTGELFF.

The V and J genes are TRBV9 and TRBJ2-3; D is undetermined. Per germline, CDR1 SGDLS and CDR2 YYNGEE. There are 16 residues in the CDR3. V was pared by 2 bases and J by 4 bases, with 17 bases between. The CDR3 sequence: CASSVLSAGRSDTQYF. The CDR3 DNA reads TGTGCCAGCAGCGTCCTAAGTGCCGGTCGGTCAGATACGCAGTATTTT.